A single TCR beta chain is shown here with its context. Its antigen is undetermined. Trimming removed 1 base from V and 6 bases from J, with 13 bases in between. Germline V gene lookup returns CDR1 SGHVS and CDR2 FNYEAQ. The CDR3 extends over 14 amino acids. This entry comes from a study of cytomegalovirus exposure and HLA in healthy donors. Study-level points and caveats: In all likelihood, a cluster of highly shared sequence variants was a sequencing artifact.

PCR was performed using 60 Vbeta and 13 Jbeta primers. Libraries were prepared by immunoSEQ multiplex PCR; TCRdb keeps only in-frame clonotypes and omits some of them. The sample shows about 190,000 clones, around 82% of them seen only once. J is TRBJ2-7 and V is TRBV7-6, with D perhaps TRBD1 (5 bases). The receptor was isolated from a boy under 18 in good health and CMV-seronegative. The sequenced material came from PBMCs. CDR3 in amino acids: CASSLVEGAAEQYF. As DNA, the CDR3 is TGTGCCAGCAGCTTAGTGGAAGGGGCGGCCGAGCAGTACTTC. Full variable domain (remainder filled in from reference TRBV7-6 and TRBJ2-7): GAGVSQSPRYKVTKRGQDVALRCDPISGHVSLYWYRQALGQGPEFLTYFNYEAQQDKSGLPNDRFSAERPEGSISTLTIQRTEQRDSAMYRCASSLVEGAAEQYFGPGTRLTVT.